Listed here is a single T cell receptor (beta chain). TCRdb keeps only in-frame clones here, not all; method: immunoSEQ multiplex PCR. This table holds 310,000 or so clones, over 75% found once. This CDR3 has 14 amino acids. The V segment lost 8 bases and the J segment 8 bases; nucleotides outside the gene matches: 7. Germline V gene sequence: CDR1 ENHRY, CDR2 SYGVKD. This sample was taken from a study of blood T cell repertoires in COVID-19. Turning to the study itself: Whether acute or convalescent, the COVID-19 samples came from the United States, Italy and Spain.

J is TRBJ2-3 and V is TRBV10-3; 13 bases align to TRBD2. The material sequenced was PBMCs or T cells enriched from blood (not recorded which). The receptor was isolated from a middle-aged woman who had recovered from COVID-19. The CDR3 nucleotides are TGTGCCATCGGGACTAGCGGGGACCCTCCTACGCAGTATTTT. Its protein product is CAIGTSGDPPTQYF.